A selection of T cell receptor beta chains follows, all from one sample in a study of T cell repertoires in cytomegalovirus infection. Their specific antigens are unknown. Each CDR3 protein is one row after TCRdb ran MiXCR on the reads. This sample has about 57,000 distinct CDR3 sequences, with over 20% found just once. Here the sequenced sample was CD8+ T cells from cultured PBMCs, taken from culture after CMV antigen stimulation. All receptors come from a human donor in good health (CMV status not recorded). Some clones in this sample may be carry-over from other donors' samples. Both conserved end residues are part of each CDR3. Fields, in order: clone size, V gene, D gene, J gene, CDR3 DNA, CDR3 protein. D genes are given only for firm matches. For some rows the clone size is stated as once, few or many, or as a class when expanded; others skip it.

clone size: NA; V gene: TRBV5-5; D gene: TRBD2; J gene: TRBJ2-7; CDR3 DNA: TGTGCCAGCAGCTTTAGCGGGACCCTCGAGAAGCAGTACTTC; CDR3 protein: CASSFSGTLEKQYF
clone size: few; V gene: TRBV28; D gene: NA; J gene: TRBJ1-6; CDR3 DNA: TGTGCCAGCAGTTTATTCGCCAGGACAGCCTCAGTTTCCTATAATTCACCCCTCCACTTT; CDR3 protein: CASSLFARTASVSYNSPLHF
clone size: NA; V gene: TRBV2; D gene: TRBD1; J gene: TRBJ2-3; CDR3 DNA: TGTGCCAGCGTTGGGGACAGGTTGCGGCCGGGGGATACGCAGTATTTT; CDR3 protein: CASVGDRLRPGDTQYF
clone size: few; V gene: TRBV7-9; D gene: NA; J gene: TRBJ1-6; CDR3 DNA: TGTGCCAGCAGCCCGGTTGATTATAATTCACCCCTCCACTTT; CDR3 protein: CASSPVDYNSPLHF
clone size: NA; V gene: TRBV9; D gene: NA; J gene: TRBJ2-7; CDR3 DNA: TGTGCCAGCAGCGTAGAGGATTTTGGTATGGACGAGCAGTACTTC; CDR3 protein: CASSVEDFGMDEQYF
clone size: NA; V gene: TRBV7-2; D gene: TRBD1; J gene: TRBJ1-1; CDR3 DNA: TGTGCCAGCAGACCGGGACAGGGATACCTTATGGAAGCTTTCTTT; CDR3 protein: CASRPGQGYLMEAFF
clone size: NA; V gene: TRBV7-2; D gene: TRBD1; J gene: TRBJ1-2; CDR3 DNA: TGTGCCAGCAGCTTAGTTACAGGGACAGACGATGGCTACACCTTC; CDR3 protein: CASSLVTGTDDGYTF
clone size: NA; V gene: TRBV7-6; D gene: NA; J gene: TRBJ1-4; CDR3 DNA: TGTGCCAGCCAATCGGCCGGGTCGGAGGAAAAACTGTTTTTT; CDR3 protein: CASQSAGSEEKLFF
clone size: few; V gene: TRBV4-1; D gene: NA; J gene: TRBJ1-5; CDR3 DNA: TGCGCCAGCAGCCAAGACCGCGCTGGTTTCAATCAGCCCCAGCATTTT; CDR3 protein: CASSQDRAGFNQPQHF
clone size: NA; V gene: TRBV4-1; D gene: NA; J gene: TRBJ1-4; CDR3 DNA: TGCGCCAGCAGCCTCGATAATATGGTCGGGCCGGAAAATGAAAAACTGTTTTTT; CDR3 protein: CASSLDNMVGPENEKLFF
clone size: few; V gene: TRBV5-4; D gene: NA; J gene: TRBJ2-3; CDR3 DNA: TGTGCCAGCAGCTCGGCGAGGGTAGATACGCAGTATTTT; CDR3 protein: CASSSARVDTQYF
clone size: few; V gene: TRBV10-2; D gene: TRBD1; J gene: TRBJ1-1; CDR3 DNA: TGCGCCAGCAGTGGATGGGACAGGGAAGCTTTCTTT; CDR3 protein: CASSGWDREAFF
clone size: few; V gene: TRBV12-3/TRBV12-4; D gene: NA; J gene: TRBJ2-2; CDR3 DNA: TGTGCCAGCAGTTCCCGCCCAGCGGGGGAGCTGTTTTTT; CDR3 protein: CASSSRPAGELFF
clone size: NA; V gene: TRBV19; D gene: TRBD1; J gene: TRBJ2-7; CDR3 DNA: TGTGCCAGTAGTATTCGGGACAGGGTTGCCGAGCAGTACTTC; CDR3 protein: CASSIRDRVAEQYF
clone size: once; V gene: TRBV6-1; D gene: NA; J gene: TRBJ1-3; CDR3 DNA: TGTGCCATCAGTGAATTGCAGGGGTCTTCTCTGGCAAACACCATATATTTT; CDR3 protein: CAISELQGSSLANTIYF
clone size: few; V gene: TRBV6-4; D gene: NA; J gene: TRBJ2-2; CDR3 DNA: TGTGCCAGCAGTGAAGCGAACACCGGGGAGCTGTTTTTT; CDR3 protein: CASSEANTGELFF
clone size: NA; V gene: TRBV7-9; D gene: TRBD1; J gene: TRBJ1-2; CDR3 DNA: TGTGCCAGCAGCTCCTCCGGGACAGGGCTAGCTAACTATGGCTACACCTTC; CDR3 protein: CASSSSGTGLANYGYTF
clone size: once; V gene: TRBV6-2/TRBV6-3; D gene: TRBD1; J gene: TRBJ1-6; CDR3 DNA: TGTGCCAGCAGTTACCGGGCAGGGGGCGGATCACCCCTCCACTTT; CDR3 protein: CASSYRAGGGSPLHF
clone size: few; V gene: TRBV10-3; D gene: NA; J gene: TRBJ2-4; CDR3 DNA: TGTGCCATCAGTGAAGGAGCCAAAAACATTCAGTACTTC; CDR3 protein: CAISEGAKNIQYF
clone size: NA; V gene: TRBV3-1; D gene: NA; J gene: TRBJ1-4; CDR3 DNA: TGTGCCAGCAGCCAAGTAGGGCAAATTAATGAAAAACTGTTTTTT; CDR3 protein: CASSQVGQINEKLFF
clone size: few; V gene: TRBV11-2; D gene: NA; J gene: TRBJ2-3; CDR3 DNA: TGTGCCAGCAGGATTCCAGGACAGCCCACAGATACGCAGTATTTT; CDR3 protein: CASRIPGQPTDTQYF
clone size: few; V gene: TRBV12-3/TRBV12-4; D gene: TRBD1; J gene: TRBJ1-2; CDR3 DNA: TGTGCCAGCAGTGACCCAGGGGGAGTGAGGAGTGGCTACACCTTC; CDR3 protein: CASSDPGGVRSGYTF
clone size: NA; V gene: TRBV12-3/TRBV12-4; D gene: NA; J gene: TRBJ2-6; CDR3 DNA: TGTGCCAGCAGTTTGGGCCAGCCTTTTCCCCTCTCCTCTGGGGCCAACGTCCTGACTTTC; CDR3 protein: CASSLGQPFPLSSGANVLTF
clone size: NA; V gene: TRBV7-2; D gene: TRBD1; J gene: TRBJ2-5; CDR3 DNA: TGTGCCAGCAGCTCCGGGACAGGGGGCTGGGAGACCCAGTACTTC; CDR3 protein: CASSSGTGGWETQYF
clone size: NA; V gene: TRBV7-9; D gene: TRBD2; J gene: TRBJ2-3; CDR3 DNA: TGTGCCAGCAGCAAGCGGGAGGCGAGGGCAGATACGCAGTATTTT; CDR3 protein: CASSKREARADTQYF
clone size: NA; V gene: TRBV6-1; D gene: NA; J gene: TRBJ2-3; CDR3 DNA: TGTGCCAGCAGTGAACAGGGCGGGGGCAGACTTCACTATTTT; CDR3 protein: CASSEQGGGRLHYF
clone size: few; V gene: TRBV4-2; D gene: TRBD2; J gene: TRBJ2-5; CDR3 DNA: TGTGCCAGCAGCCAAGAGTTCGGAAGTGAGCGGGGGGGCCAAGAGACCCAGTACTTC; CDR3 protein: CASSQEFGSERGGQETQYF
clone size: few; V gene: TRBV20-1; D gene: TRBD1; J gene: TRBJ1-2; CDR3 DNA: TGCAGTGCTAGACAGGACAGGGCACCCCTTAACTATGGCTACACCTTC; CDR3 protein: CSARQDRAPLNYGYTF
clone size: many; V gene: TRBV7-2; D gene: NA; J gene: TRBJ2-2; CDR3 DNA: TGTGCCAGCAGCTTAGTTAGGATTTTATCGGCCGGGGAGCTGTTTTTT; CDR3 protein: CASSLVRILSAGELFF
clone size: NA; V gene: TRBV12-3/TRBV12-4; D gene: TRBD1; J gene: TRBJ1-2; CDR3 DNA: TGTGCCAGCAGTCCAGGCAAATTGACAGGGAAGACCTTC; CDR3 protein: CASSPGKLTGKTF
clone size: NA; V gene: TRBV7-6; D gene: TRBD1; J gene: TRBJ1-1; CDR3 DNA: TGTGCCAGCAGCTTAAAGGGGAGGGGGCGAGACACTGAAGCTTTCTTT; CDR3 protein: CASSLKGRGRDTEAFF
clone size: few; V gene: TRBV7-9; D gene: NA; J gene: TRBJ1-2; CDR3 DNA: TGTGCCAGCAGCTTAGGGCTCTATGGCTACACCTTC; CDR3 protein: CASSLGLYGYTF
clone size: NA; V gene: TRBV12-3/TRBV12-4; D gene: NA; J gene: TRBJ2-2; CDR3 DNA: TGTGCCAGCAGTTTGGGACGCTTACCCACCGGGGAGCTGTTTTTT; CDR3 protein: CASSLGRLPTGELFF
clone size: NA; V gene: TRBV6-6; D gene: TRBD1; J gene: TRBJ2-5; CDR3 DNA: TGTGCCAGCAGACCGAGATTAACAGGGGTAGAGACCCAGTACTTC; CDR3 protein: CASRPRLTGVETQYF
clone size: NA; V gene: TRBV10-3; D gene: TRBD1; J gene: TRBJ1-2; CDR3 DNA: TGTGCCATCACCAGGGACAGGGAACGTTCTGGCTACACCTTC; CDR3 protein: CAITRDRERSGYTF
clone size: NA; V gene: TRBV27; D gene: NA; J gene: TRBJ1-4; CDR3 DNA: TGTGCCAGCAGTCCCCTGGGGACATCTGCAACTAATGAAAAACTGTTTTTT; CDR3 protein: CASSPLGTSATNEKLFF
clone size: NA; V gene: TRBV7-6; D gene: NA; J gene: TRBJ1-1; CDR3 DNA: TGTGCCAGCAGCTTGGGGGGCGCGTTCACTGAAGCTTTCTTT; CDR3 protein: CASSLGGAFTEAFF
clone size: few; V gene: TRBV6-5; D gene: TRBD1; J gene: TRBJ1-1; CDR3 DNA: TGTGCCAGCAGTTACGTGGACAGGGGCACTGAAGCTTTCTTT; CDR3 protein: CASSYVDRGTEAFF
clone size: NA; V gene: TRBV19; D gene: TRBD1; J gene: TRBJ1-2; CDR3 DNA: TGTGCCAGTAGTACCGGACAGGGTCTAAACTATGGCTACACCTTC; CDR3 protein: CASSTGQGLNYGYTF
clone size: NA; V gene: TRBV6-6; D gene: TRBD1; J gene: TRBJ2-3; CDR3 DNA: TGTGCCAGCAGTTACTATCTACCGGGACAGGACACAGATACGCAGTATTTT; CDR3 protein: CASSYYLPGQDTDTQYF
clone size: NA; V gene: TRBV29-1; D gene: TRBD1; J gene: TRBJ2-3; CDR3 DNA: TGCAGCTACACCGGGACAGGGTGGGACTATAGCACAGATACGCAGTATTTT; CDR3 protein: CSYTGTGWDYSTDTQYF
clone size: NA; V gene: TRBV9; D gene: TRBD2; J gene: TRBJ2-1; CDR3 DNA: TGTGCCAGCAGCGTAGGAAGCGGGGCATACAATGAGCAGTTCTTC; CDR3 protein: CASSVGSGAYNEQFF
clone size: once; V gene: TRBV11-2; D gene: NA; J gene: TRBJ2-5; CDR3 DNA: TGTGCCAGCAGCATAGGGGGGGCCTATGAGACCCAGTACTTC; CDR3 protein: CASSIGGAYETQYF
clone size: NA; V gene: TRBV6-2/TRBV6-3; D gene: TRBD1; J gene: TRBJ2-7; CDR3 DNA: TGTGCCAGCAGTACCCGACCCCGAATCCCCACAGACAGGGAGAGCTCCTACGAGCAGTACTTC; CDR3 protein: CASSTRPRIPTDRESSYEQYF
clone size: NA; V gene: TRBV7-9; D gene: NA; J gene: TRBJ1-5; CDR3 DNA: TGTGCCAGCAGCTTGGACGGGAATCAGCCCCAGCATTTT; CDR3 protein: CASSLDGNQPQHF
clone size: NA; V gene: TRBV6-1; D gene: NA; J gene: TRBJ1-6; CDR3 DNA: TGTGCCATCGGGAGAGGGGAGAGCTCCTATAATTCACCCCTCCACTTT; CDR3 protein: CAIGRGESSYNSPLHF
clone size: few; V gene: TRBV7-8; D gene: NA; J gene: TRBJ1-1; CDR3 DNA: TGTGCCAGCAGCTTCGAATATCTCGCAATGAACACTGAAGCTTTCTTT; CDR3 protein: CASSFEYLAMNTEAFF
clone size: NA; V gene: TRBV7-2; D gene: NA; J gene: TRBJ2-1; CDR3 DNA: TGTGCCAGCAGCTCTCCTAGGGGGGGGCCGAGGGATGAGCAGTTCTTC; CDR3 protein: CASSSPRGGPRDEQFF
clone size: few; V gene: TRBV9; D gene: NA; J gene: TRBJ2-1; CDR3 DNA: TGTGCCAGCAGCCTCAGGGGGGACAATGAGCAGTTCTTC; CDR3 protein: CASSLRGDNEQFF
clone size: NA; V gene: TRBV2; D gene: NA; J gene: TRBJ2-5; CDR3 DNA: TGTGCCAGCAGTCCCTCGGGCCGCCAAGAGACCCAGTACTTC; CDR3 protein: CASSPSGRQETQYF
clone size: NA; V gene: TRBV12-3/TRBV12-4; D gene: TRBD1; J gene: TRBJ2-7; CDR3 DNA: TGTGCCACCCGAGGGACAGAGACCTACGAGCAGTACTTC; CDR3 protein: CATRGTETYEQYF
clone size: NA; V gene: TRBV12-5; D gene: NA; J gene: TRBJ2-7; CDR3 DNA: TGTGCTAGTGGTTTGTGGACAGAGGAAACCTTCTACGAGCAGTACTTC; CDR3 protein: CASGLWTEETFYEQYF
clone size: NA; V gene: TRBV20-1; D gene: NA; J gene: TRBJ1-2; CDR3 DNA: TGCAGTGCAGGGAGCTACACCTTC; CDR3 protein: CSAGSYTF
clone size: NA; V gene: TRBV7-2; D gene: NA; J gene: TRBJ1-1; CDR3 DNA: TGTACCATCAGCTTAAATTGGGGGACTGAAGCTTTCTTT; CDR3 protein: CTISLNWGTEAFF
clone size: NA; V gene: TRBV11-2; D gene: NA; J gene: TRBJ1-5; CDR3 DNA: TGTGCCAGCAGCTTCGAGGGAGGGCCCCAGCATTTT; CDR3 protein: CASSFEGGPQHF